These 6 T cell receptor beta chains originate from one sample sequenced in a study of OX40 agonist ivuxolimab in advanced cancers. Profiling relied on immunoSEQ multiplex PCR, and the TCRdb table lists in-frame clones only, not all of them. The table has about 75,000 clones, around 86% seen once; the top ten hold about 8.6%. The sequences come from CD4+ or CD8+ T cells sorted from blood, collected in a trial of the OX40 agonist ivuxolimab. Every receptor here comes from an adult with an advanced solid tumor such as melanoma, head and neck, liver or kidney cancer.

This chain uses TRBV14 with TRBJ1-1, with D possibly matching TRBD1 (6 bases). This CDR3 has 14 amino acids. The germline V and J ends were trimmed by 1 base and 6 bases, with 12 bases remaining between them. The V gene's germline CDR1 is SGHDN and CDR2 FVKESK. CDR3 in DNA: TGTGCCAGCAGCCAAGTCACCGGGGGCGCTGAAGCTTTCTTT. Its translation is CASSQVTGGAEAFF.

The CDR3 DNA is TGTGCCAGCTCACCATCGGAAGACCGGAGCTATGGCTACACCTTC. As protein: CASSPSEDRSYGYTF. The chain couples TRBV18 to TRBJ1-2; D ambiguous. The CDR3 has 15 residues. Trimming pared 2 bases from V and 4 bases from J, leaving 14 bases between. Germline CDR1 is KGHSH and CDR2 is LQKENI.

The chain's CDR3 is CASSQAGTGLEKLFF. CDR3 DNA: TGCGCCAGCAGCCAAGCCGGGACAGGGTTAGAAAAACTGTTTTTT. This sequence joins TRBV4-3 and TRBJ1-4; 9 bases align to TRBD1. Germline assignment: CDR1 LGHNA and CDR2 YSLEER. V shed 1 base, J shed 8 bases, and the junction held 5 bases outside the gene matches. The CDR3 contains 15 residues.

The chain employs TRBV2 and TRBJ1-5, with 7 bases that match TRBD1. Trimming cost V 7 bases and J 9 bases; bases outside gene matches: 6. The CDR3 sequence is 12 residues long. The germline CDR1 and CDR2 sequences are SNHLY and FYNNEI. The CDR3 spells CASNNRQGPQHF. DNA of the CDR3: TGTGCCAGCAATAACCGACAGGGGCCCCAGCATTTT.

This chain joins TRBV5-1 and TRBJ2-1, with D uncertain. Germline CDR1 reads SGHRS; CDR2 reads YFSETQ. The CDR3 length is 18 residues. The V end lost 0 bases, the J end lost 0 bases, and 16 bases lay between the germline ends. The CDR3 is CASSLGQGWATSYNEQFF. CDR3 nucleotides: TGCGCCAGCAGCTTGGGACAAGGTTGGGCTACCTCCTACAATGAGCAGTTCTTC.

The J gene is TRBJ2-7, the V gene TRBV2, with D tentatively TRBD1 (6 bases). The V gene lost 6 bases and the J gene lost 6 bases, with 12 bases spanning the gap. Germline CDR1 SNHLY, CDR2 FYNNEI. This CDR3 is built from 12 residues. The CDR3 nucleotides read TGTGCCAGCAGCCTGGGGGCCGCCGAGCAGTACTTC. It yields the protein CASSLGAAEQYF.